This TCR beta chain originates from a study of blood T cell repertoires in COVID-19. Study in general: T cells, B-cell-depleted T cells, or PBMCs supplied cDNA or gDNA.

This clone was recorded a few times. Sequencing used immunoSEQ multiplex PCR; TCRdb keeps in-frame clones, though not all of them. The sample consists of under 300,000 clones, roughly 80% of them appearing once. The CDR3 spans 16 residues. The ends were cut back, 4 bases at V and 1 base at J, with 13 bases in the middle. CDR1 is LGHDT and CDR2 is YNNKEL in the germline V gene (reference sequence). This chain uses TRBV3-1 (or the pseudogene TRBV3-2) with TRBJ2-2, with a possible D match to TRBD1 (5 bases). The sample consisted of peripheral blood. This clonotype originated in a woman older than 75 with acute or convalescent COVID-19. Here the CDR3 DNA reads TGTGCCAGCAGCCCCCAGGGAAAAGGGAACACCGGGGAGCTGTTTTTT. Translated: CASSPQGKGNTGELFF.